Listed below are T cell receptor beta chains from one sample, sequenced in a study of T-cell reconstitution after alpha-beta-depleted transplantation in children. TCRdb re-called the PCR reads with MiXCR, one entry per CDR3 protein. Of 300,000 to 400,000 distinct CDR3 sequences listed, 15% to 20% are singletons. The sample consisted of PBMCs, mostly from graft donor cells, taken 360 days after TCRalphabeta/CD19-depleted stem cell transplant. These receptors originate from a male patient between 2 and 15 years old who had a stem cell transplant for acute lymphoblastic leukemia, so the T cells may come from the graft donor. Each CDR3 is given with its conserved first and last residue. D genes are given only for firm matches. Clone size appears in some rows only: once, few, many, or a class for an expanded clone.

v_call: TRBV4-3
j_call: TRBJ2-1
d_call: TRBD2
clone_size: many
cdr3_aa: CASSRRGLAISF
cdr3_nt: TGCGCCAGCAGCCGCCGGGGACTAGCGATTAGTTTC

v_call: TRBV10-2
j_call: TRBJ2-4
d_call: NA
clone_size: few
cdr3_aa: CASSDGGPSLNIQYF
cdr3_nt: TGCGCCAGCAGTGATGGGGGGCCCAGCCTAAACATTCAGTACTTC

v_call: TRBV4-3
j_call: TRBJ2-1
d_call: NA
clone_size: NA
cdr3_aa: CASSQDLFSSSYNEQFF
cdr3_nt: TGCGCCAGCAGCCAAGACCTTTTTTCCAGCTCCTACAATGAGCAGTTCTTC

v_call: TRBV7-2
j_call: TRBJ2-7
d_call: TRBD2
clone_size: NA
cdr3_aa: CASSLRKGLAVSYEQYF
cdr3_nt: TGTGCCAGCAGCCTACGGAAGGGACTAGCGGTTTCCTACGAGCAGTACTTC

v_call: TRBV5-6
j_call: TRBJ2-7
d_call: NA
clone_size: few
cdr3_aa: CASSLPGGGGSYEQYF
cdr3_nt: TGTGCCAGCAGCCTCCCGGGGGGCGGTGGCTCCTACGAGCAGTACTTC

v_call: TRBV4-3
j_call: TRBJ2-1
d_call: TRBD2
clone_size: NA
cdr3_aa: CATEGGTSEYNEQFF
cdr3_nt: TGCGCCACCGAAGGTGGGACTAGCGAGTACAATGAGCAGTTCTTC

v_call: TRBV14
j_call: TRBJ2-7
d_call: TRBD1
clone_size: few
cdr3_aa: CASSPSWTGSAEQYF
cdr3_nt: TGTGCCAGCAGCCCCTCATGGACAGGGTCGGCCGAGCAGTACTTC

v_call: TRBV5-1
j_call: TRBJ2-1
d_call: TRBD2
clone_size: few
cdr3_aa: CASSSGRGDEQFF
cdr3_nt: TGCGCCAGCAGCTCTGGGAGGGGCGATGAGCAGTTCTTC

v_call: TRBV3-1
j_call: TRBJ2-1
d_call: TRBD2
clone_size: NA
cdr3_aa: CAISLRTRWGGAQGEQFF
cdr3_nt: TGTGCCATCAGTTTACGCACTAGGTGGGGAGGGGCCCAGGGTGAGCAGTTCTTC

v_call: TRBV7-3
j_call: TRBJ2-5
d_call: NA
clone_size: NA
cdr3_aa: CASSYGVGETQYF
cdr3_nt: TGTGCCAGCAGCTATGGAGTCGGGGAGACCCAGTACTTC

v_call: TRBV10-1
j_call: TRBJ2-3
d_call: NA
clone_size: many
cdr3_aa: CASSEIDTPDTQYF
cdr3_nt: TGCGCCAGCAGTGAGATCGACACCCCGGATACGCAGTATTTT

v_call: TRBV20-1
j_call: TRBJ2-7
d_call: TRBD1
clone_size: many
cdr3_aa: CSAGQGSSYEQYF
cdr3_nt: TGCAGTGCCGGACAGGGAAGCTCCTACGAGCAGTACTTC

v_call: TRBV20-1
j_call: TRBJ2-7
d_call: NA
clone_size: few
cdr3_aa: CSASPRESSYEQYF
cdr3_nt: TGCAGTGCTAGTCCCAGGGAGAGCTCCTACGAGCAGTACTTC

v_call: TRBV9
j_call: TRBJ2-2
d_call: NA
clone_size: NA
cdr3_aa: CASSVLGANTGELFF
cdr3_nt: TGTGCCAGCAGCGTTCTAGGGGCGAACACCGGGGAGCTGTTTTTT

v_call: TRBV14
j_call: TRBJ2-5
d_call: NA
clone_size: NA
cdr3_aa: CASSQVDPVGVQETQYF
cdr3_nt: TGTGCCAGCAGCCAAGTTGACCCGGTGGGAGTGCAAGAGACCCAGTACTTC

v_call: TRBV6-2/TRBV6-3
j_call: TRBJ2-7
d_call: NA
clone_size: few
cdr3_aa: CASSRRTFYEQYF
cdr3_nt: TGTGCCAGCAGTCGACGGACATTCTACGAGCAGTACTTC

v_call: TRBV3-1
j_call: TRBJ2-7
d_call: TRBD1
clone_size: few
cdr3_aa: CASSAGTGTTYEQYF
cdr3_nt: TGTGCCAGCTCAGCCGGGACAGGGACAACCTACGAGCAGTACTTC

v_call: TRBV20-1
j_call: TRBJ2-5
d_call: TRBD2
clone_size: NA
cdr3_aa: CKPSGSQETQYF
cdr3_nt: TGCAAGCCAAGCGGGAGCCAAGAGACCCAGTACTTC

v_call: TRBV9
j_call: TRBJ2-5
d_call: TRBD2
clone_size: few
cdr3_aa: CASSGGPRVAGAVAQYF
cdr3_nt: TGTGCCAGCAGCGGAGGGCCCAGGGTAGCGGGAGCTGTGGCCCAGTACTTC

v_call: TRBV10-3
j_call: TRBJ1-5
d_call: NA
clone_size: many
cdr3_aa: CAISDQKGNQPQHF
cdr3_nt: TGTGCCATCAGTGACCAAAAGGGTAATCAGCCCCAGCATTTT

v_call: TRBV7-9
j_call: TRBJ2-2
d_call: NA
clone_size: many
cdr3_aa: CASLDLPNTGELFF
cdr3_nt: TGTGCCAGCCTGGACCTCCCCAACACCGGGGAGCTGTTTTTT

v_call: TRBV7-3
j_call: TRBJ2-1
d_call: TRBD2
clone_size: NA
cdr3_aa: CASSLRRGTSGSRISYNEQFF
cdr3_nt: TGTGCCAGCAGCTTAAGAAGAGGGACTAGCGGGAGCCGGATATCCTACAATGAGCAGTTCTTC

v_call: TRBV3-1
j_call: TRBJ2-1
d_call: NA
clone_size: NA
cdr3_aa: CASSHLVALYNEQFF
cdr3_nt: TGTGCCAGCAGCCATTTAGTAGCTCTCTACAATGAGCAGTTCTTC

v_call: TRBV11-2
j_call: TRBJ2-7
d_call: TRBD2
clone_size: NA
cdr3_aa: CASSLRRDYYHEQYF
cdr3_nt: TGTGCCAGCAGCCTCAGGCGGGACTACTACCACGAGCAGTACTTC

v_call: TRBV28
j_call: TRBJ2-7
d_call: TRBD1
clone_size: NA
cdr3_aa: CASSTGTGGNEQYF
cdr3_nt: TGTGCCAGCAGTACCGGGACAGGGGGTAACGAGCAGTACTTC

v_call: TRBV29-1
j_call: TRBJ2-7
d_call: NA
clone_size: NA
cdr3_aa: CSVETPGREQYF
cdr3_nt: TGCAGCGTTGAAACCCCAGGACGCGAGCAGTACTTC

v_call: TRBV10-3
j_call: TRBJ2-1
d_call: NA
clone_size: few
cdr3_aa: CAISEGDTSSYEQFF
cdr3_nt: TGTGCCATCAGTGAGGGGGATACTAGTAGCTATGAGCAGTTCTTC

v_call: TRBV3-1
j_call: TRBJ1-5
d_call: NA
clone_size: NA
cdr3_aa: CASSHRGPQHF
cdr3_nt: TGTGCCAGCAGCCACAGGGGGCCCCAGCATTTT

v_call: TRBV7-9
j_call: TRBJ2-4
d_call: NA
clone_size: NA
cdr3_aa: CASSLVEGLAKNIQYF
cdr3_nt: TGTGCCAGCAGCTTAGTGGAGGGACTAGCCAAAAACATTCAGTACTTC

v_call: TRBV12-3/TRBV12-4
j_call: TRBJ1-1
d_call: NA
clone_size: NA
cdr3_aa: CASSLFTEAFF
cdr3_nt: TGTGCCAGCAGTTTGTTCACTGAAGCTTTCTTT

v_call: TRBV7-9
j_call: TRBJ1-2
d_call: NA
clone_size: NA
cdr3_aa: CASSGGLSYGYTF
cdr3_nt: TGTGCCAGCAGTGGGGGGCTAAGCTATGGCTACACCTTC

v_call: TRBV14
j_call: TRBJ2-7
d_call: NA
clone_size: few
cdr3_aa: CASSQVGDEQYF
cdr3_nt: TGTGCCAGCAGCCAAGTGGGGGACGAGCAGTACTTC

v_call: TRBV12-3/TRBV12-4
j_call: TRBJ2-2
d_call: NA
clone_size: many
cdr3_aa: CASSPPNGELFF
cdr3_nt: TGTGCCAGCAGTCCACCGAACGGGGAGCTGTTTTTT

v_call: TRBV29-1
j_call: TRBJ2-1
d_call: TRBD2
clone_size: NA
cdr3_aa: CSVDGLAGLQFF
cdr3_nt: TGCAGCGTTGACGGCCTAGCGGGTTTACAGTTCTTC

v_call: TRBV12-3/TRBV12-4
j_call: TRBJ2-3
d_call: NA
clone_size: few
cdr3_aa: CASQHTDTQYF
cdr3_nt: TGTGCCAGCCAACACACAGATACGCAGTATTTT

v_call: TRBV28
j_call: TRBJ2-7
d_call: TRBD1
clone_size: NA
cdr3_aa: CASRLEDRGPPYEQYF
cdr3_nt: TGTGCCAGCAGGTTAGAAGACAGGGGCCCTCCCTACGAGCAGTACTTC

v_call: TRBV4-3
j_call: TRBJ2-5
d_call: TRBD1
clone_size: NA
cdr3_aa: CASSQSNRGETQYF
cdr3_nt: TGCGCCAGCAGCCAAAGTAACAGGGGTGAGACCCAGTACTTC

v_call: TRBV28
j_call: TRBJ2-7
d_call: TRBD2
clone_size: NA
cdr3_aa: CASSQTSGGIYEQYF
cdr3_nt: TGTGCCAGCAGTCAGACTAGCGGGGGAATCTACGAGCAGTACTTC